This T cell receptor beta chain was sequenced in a study of blood T cell repertoires in COVID-19. Study-level background: There were acute and convalescent COVID-19 samples, and they came from the United States, Italy and Spain. T cells, B-cell-depleted T cells, or PBMCs provided the cDNA or gDNA that served as material.

In the original processing: Reference gene primer amplification gave estimated nucleated cell counts. Method: immunoSEQ multiplex PCR; TCRdb's copy keeps in-frame clones and lacks some. V and J calls plus clone size are reproduced from that table; the DNA served to infer D and trimming. Of some 200,000 clones in the sample, roughly four fifths are singletons; the top ten hold roughly 6.9%. With 8 bases removed from V and 6 bases from J, the gap between germline ends came to 10 bases. CDR3 size: 12 residues. The rearrangement links TRBV12-3 or TRBV12-4 to TRBJ2-2; possibly TRBD2 for D (6 bases). Sequences were obtained from peripheral blood. This TCR derives from a human donor with acute or convalescent COVID-19. The donor label of this sample is uncertain. The CDR3 DNA reads TGTGCCAGCTGGAGGGGCGCCGGGGAGCTGTTTTTT. This encodes CASWRGAGELFF.